The rows below give T cell receptor beta chains drawn from one sample of a study of T-cell reconstitution after alpha-beta-depleted transplantation in children. In TCRdb, the PCR reads were re-called with MiXCR into one record per CDR3 protein. The table records about 170,000 distinct CDR3 sequences, around 10% of them present only once. The material sequenced was PBMCs, taken before TCRalphabeta/CD19-depleted stem cell transplant. The receptors shown here come from a boy younger than 10 with acute myeloid leukemia, due to receive a stem cell transplant. CDR3s include the opening cysteine and the closing phenylalanine or tryptophan. Fields, in order: J gene, D gene, clone size, V gene, CDR3 length, CDR3 DNA, CDR3 protein. The D gene is left open where the match is weak. The size entry is marked missing in some rows and otherwise reads once, few, many or a size class.

j_call: TRBJ2-7; d_call: TRBD1; clone_size: many; v_call: TRBV7-9; cdr3_length: 15; cdr3_nt: TGTGCCAGCAGCTTACCGGGACAGGGAGCCTACGAGCAGTACTTC; cdr3_aa: CASSLPGQGAYEQYF
j_call: TRBJ1-4; d_call: -; clone_size: many; v_call: TRBV20-1; cdr3_length: 13; cdr3_nt: TGCAGTGCTACCTCAGCAACTAATGAAAAACTGTTTTTT; cdr3_aa: CSATSATNEKLFF
j_call: TRBJ1-3; d_call: -; clone_size: many; v_call: TRBV12-3/TRBV12-4; cdr3_length: 14; cdr3_nt: TGTGCCAGCAGTTTCGTCGCTATTGGAAACACCATATATTTT; cdr3_aa: CASSFVAIGNTIYF
j_call: TRBJ1-2; d_call: -; clone_size: many; v_call: TRBV20-1; cdr3_length: 13; cdr3_nt: TGCAGTGCTAGGAAACAGGCCGCCTATGGCTACACCTTC; cdr3_aa: CSARKQAAYGYTF
j_call: TRBJ2-3; d_call: -; clone_size: many; v_call: TRBV7-6; cdr3_length: 16; cdr3_nt: TGTGCCAGCAGCAAATCGACGACGGCCCGAACAGATACGCAGTATTTT; cdr3_aa: CASSKSTTARTDTQYF
j_call: TRBJ2-7; d_call: TRBD2; clone_size: many; v_call: TRBV5-1; cdr3_length: 16; cdr3_nt: TGCGCCAGCAGCCAGATACTAGCGGGAGGAATCTACGAGCAGTACTTC; cdr3_aa: CASSQILAGGIYEQYF
j_call: TRBJ2-2; d_call: -; clone_size: -; v_call: TRBV7-7; cdr3_length: 15; cdr3_nt: TGTGCTAGCAGCCCCCGATCCTTGAGGAACGGGGAGCTGTTTTTT; cdr3_aa: CASSPRSLRNGELFF
j_call: TRBJ1-1; d_call: -; clone_size: many; v_call: TRBV6-4; cdr3_length: 15; cdr3_nt: TGTGCCACCAGACTGACAGCCGGGGTCAATACTGAAGCTTTCTTT; cdr3_aa: CATRLTAGVNTEAFF
j_call: TRBJ2-3; d_call: TRBD2; clone_size: many; v_call: TRBV20-1; cdr3_length: 17; cdr3_nt: TGCAGTGCCGAGACTTTGGGACTAGCGGGAGTGAGAGATACGCAGTATTTT; cdr3_aa: CSAETLGLAGVRDTQYF
j_call: TRBJ2-5; d_call: -; clone_size: many; v_call: TRBV5-1; cdr3_length: 18; cdr3_nt: TGCGCCAGCAGCCTGATACCGACAGGAGGACCGATTCAAGAGACCCAGTACTTC; cdr3_aa: CASSLIPTGGPIQETQYF
j_call: TRBJ2-5; d_call: -; clone_size: many; v_call: TRBV20-1; cdr3_length: 14; cdr3_nt: TGCAGTGCTAGGGGATGGGGGGCCGGAGAGACCCAGTACTTC; cdr3_aa: CSARGWGAGETQYF
j_call: TRBJ2-3; d_call: -; clone_size: few; v_call: TRBV5-1; cdr3_length: 13; cdr3_nt: TGCGCCAGCAGCCTTACCCGGACAGATACGCAGTATTTT; cdr3_aa: CASSLTRTDTQYF
j_call: TRBJ1-5; d_call: TRBD1; clone_size: few; v_call: TRBV19; cdr3_length: 16; cdr3_nt: TGTGCCAGTAGTGTCGGGACAGGGTATAGCAATCAGCCCCAGCATTTT; cdr3_aa: CASSVGTGYSNQPQHF
j_call: TRBJ1-6; d_call: -; clone_size: many; v_call: TRBV10-3; cdr3_length: 15; cdr3_nt: TGTGCCATCAGTAAGGACAGCTCCTATAATTCACCCCTCCACTTT; cdr3_aa: CAISKDSSYNSPLHF
j_call: TRBJ2-3; d_call: -; clone_size: many; v_call: TRBV21-1; cdr3_length: 16; cdr3_nt: TGTGCCAGCAGCGAAGACTTAGACAGCAACACAGATACGCAGTATTTT; cdr3_aa: CASSEDLDSNTDTQYF
j_call: TRBJ2-3; d_call: TRBD2; clone_size: many; v_call: TRBV4-2; cdr3_length: 18; cdr3_nt: TGTGCCAGCAGCCCCCCTAGCGGGAGGGTTTCTAGCACAGATACGCAGTATTTT; cdr3_aa: CASSPPSGRVSSTDTQYF
j_call: TRBJ1-4; d_call: -; clone_size: many; v_call: TRBV20-1; cdr3_length: 13; cdr3_nt: TGCAGTGGCCAAAACGGACAAAATGAAAAACTGTTTTTT; cdr3_aa: CSGQNGQNEKLFF
j_call: TRBJ1-5; d_call: -; clone_size: few; v_call: TRBV6-5; cdr3_length: 16; cdr3_nt: TGTGCCAGCAGTTACCAACAGGGTGGCGGGGATCAGCCCCAGCATTTT; cdr3_aa: CASSYQQGGGDQPQHF
j_call: TRBJ1-6; d_call: TRBD1; clone_size: many; v_call: TRBV7-2; cdr3_length: 15; cdr3_nt: TGTGCCAGCAGCTACGGACAGGGGTTCGATTCACCCCTCCACTTT; cdr3_aa: CASSYGQGFDSPLHF
j_call: TRBJ2-7; d_call: -; clone_size: many; v_call: TRBV11-2; cdr3_length: 18; cdr3_nt: TGTGCCAGCAGCTTAGTGTATGGGGGGGGGACAGAAGCCTACGAGCAGTACTTC; cdr3_aa: CASSLVYGGGTEAYEQYF
j_call: TRBJ2-3; d_call: -; clone_size: -; v_call: TRBV19; cdr3_length: 14; cdr3_nt: TGTGCCAGTAGTATAGGACTTAACACAGATACGCAGTATTTT; cdr3_aa: CASSIGLNTDTQYF
j_call: TRBJ2-1; d_call: TRBD1; clone_size: many; v_call: TRBV12-3/TRBV12-4; cdr3_length: 15; cdr3_nt: TGTGCCAGCAGTTTTAAGGCAGGGGGTAAAGGTGAGCAGTTCTTC; cdr3_aa: CASSFKAGGKGEQFF
j_call: TRBJ2-2; d_call: -; clone_size: few; v_call: TRBV28; cdr3_length: 16; cdr3_nt: TGTGCCAGCAGTGCAGTACAGGGTTGGGACACCGGGGAGCTGTTTTTT; cdr3_aa: CASSAVQGWDTGELFF
j_call: TRBJ2-2; d_call: -; clone_size: many; v_call: TRBV12-3/TRBV12-4; cdr3_length: 14; cdr3_nt: TGTGCCACCGGGCAGGGAGCGAACACCGGGGAGCTGTTTTTT; cdr3_aa: CATGQGANTGELFF
j_call: TRBJ2-3; d_call: TRBD2; clone_size: many; v_call: TRBV29-1; cdr3_length: 14; cdr3_nt: TGCAGCGTTGAGCCTAGCGGTAGCACAGATACGCAGTATTTT; cdr3_aa: CSVEPSGSTDTQYF
j_call: TRBJ1-1; d_call: -; clone_size: many; v_call: TRBV29-1; cdr3_length: 10; cdr3_nt: TGCAGCGTTGATGACACTGAAGCTTTCTTT; cdr3_aa: CSVDDTEAFF
j_call: TRBJ1-2; d_call: TRBD1; clone_size: -; v_call: TRBV7-9; cdr3_length: 13; cdr3_nt: TGTGCCAGCAGCCTGACAGGGGGCTATGGCGACACCTTC; cdr3_aa: CASSLTGGYGDTF
j_call: TRBJ2-5; d_call: TRBD1; clone_size: many; v_call: TRBV24-1; cdr3_length: 13; cdr3_nt: TGTGCCACCAGTGGAGGGGGCGGAGAGACCCAGTACTTC; cdr3_aa: CATSGGGGETQYF
j_call: TRBJ1-5; d_call: -; clone_size: -; v_call: TRBV4-1; cdr3_length: 14; cdr3_nt: TGCGCCAGCAGCCAGATACAGGGAAATCAGCCCCAGCATTTT; cdr3_aa: CASSQIQGNQPQHF
j_call: TRBJ2-2; d_call: -; clone_size: many; v_call: TRBV6-1; cdr3_length: 14; cdr3_nt: TGTGCCAGCATCGCAGGGCAGAACACCGGGGAGCTGTTTTTT; cdr3_aa: CASIAGQNTGELFF
j_call: TRBJ2-2; d_call: TRBD2; clone_size: many; v_call: TRBV28; cdr3_length: 14; cdr3_nt: TGTGCCAGCAGTTGGCGGGAGGGCACCGGGGAGCTGTTTTTT; cdr3_aa: CASSWREGTGELFF